Presented here are 7 T cell receptor beta chains from one specimen sequenced in a study of a mutant IDH1 vaccine in newly diagnosed glioma. These receptors lack a known antigen. Method: immunoSEQ multiplex PCR; TCRdb's copy keeps in-frame clones and lacks some. The sample includes around 56,000 clones, approximately 81% seen only once; the top ten take approximately 3.6%. Described time point: week 5, during vaccination. One vaccine dose held 300 ug of mutant IDH1 20-mer peptide and came with topical imiquimod. Sequences were derived from PBMCs, sampled from a glioma patient whose treatment included an IDH1 peptide vaccine. Every receptor here comes from a man younger than 45 with glioma.

This clone was seen a single time. CDR3 in amino acids: CASSSDREPPGEQYF. CDR3 DNA sequence: TGTGCCAGCAGCTCGGACAGGGAGCCACCTGGAGAGCAGTACTTC. The chain links TRBV7-9 to TRBJ2-7; TRBD1 aligns across 8 bases. V lost 4 bases, J lost 7 bases, and 12 bases stayed unmatched. Germline CDR1 and CDR2: SEHNR and FQNEAQ (reference sequence). The CDR3 spans 15 residues.

The J gene is TRBJ2-1, the V gene TRBV10-3, with 8 bases identical to TRBD1. J gave up 7 bases and V 0 bases, and 5 bases lay outside the gene matches. This CDR3 contains 15 residues. Per the germline V gene, CDR1 is ENHRY and CDR2 is SYGVKD. CDR3 region: CAISESQGATNEQFF. The CDR3 nucleotides read TGTGCCATCAGTGAGTCGCAGGGGGCGACGAATGAGCAGTTCTTC.

The V call is TRBV18, the J call TRBJ1-5; TRBD1 matches 9 bases. Germline V gene sequence: CDR1 KGHSH, CDR2 LQKENI. The CDR3 has 18 amino acids. J lost 5 bases, V lost 2 bases, and 13 bases had no gene match. CDR3 region: CASSPTGQGFGTDQPQHF. CDR3 sequence (DNA): TGTGCCAGCTCACCAACAGGACAGGGGTTTGGAACCGATCAGCCCCAGCATTTT.

V usage is TRBV20-1 and J usage is TRBJ1-5; the D is unclear. The CDR3 runs to 11 residues. V lost 1 base, J lost 4 bases, and 2 bases lay in between. CDR1 is DFQATT and CDR2 is SNEGSKA in the germline V gene (reference sequence). The CDR3 reads CSARANQPQHF. The CDR3 DNA is TGCAGTGCTAGAGCAAATCAGCCCCAGCATTTT.

V usage is TRBV5-1 and J usage is TRBJ2-1; D might be TRBD2 (5 bases). Trimming took 5 bases from V and 5 from J, leaving 8 bases between them. The CDR3 has 12 residues. Germline assignment: CDR1 SGHRS and CDR2 YFSETQ. The CDR3 DNA reads TGCGCCAGCAGGGGAGAGGACAATGAGCAGTTCTTC. Translated: CASRGEDNEQFF.

The CDR3 region is CASSGLFGPSTDTQYF. CDR3 in DNA: TGCGCCAGCTCGGGTTTGTTTGGGCCGAGCACAGATACGCAGTATTTT. The chain is built from TRBV5-1 and TRBJ2-3; D gene unclear. The CDR3 is 16 amino acids. V was trimmed by 7 bases and J by 0 bases, leaving 18 bases between them. Germline lookup yields CDR1 SGHRS and CDR2 YFSETQ.

This clone was seen a handful of times. The chain combines TRBV30 with TRBJ1-1; 8 bases agree with TRBD1. J gave up 6 bases and V 4 bases, and 10 bases lay outside the gene matches. Germline values: CDR1 GTSNPN, CDR2 SVGIG (reference sequence). This CDR3 contains 14 residues. The DNA for the CDR3 is TGTGCCTGGAAAAAGGGACAGGTCCTCTCTGAAGCTTTCTTT. The encoded protein is CAWKKGQVLSEAFF.